The text below deals with one TCR beta chain. The target antigen is unknown. The data stem from a study of T cell responses to AZD1222 COVID-19 vaccine. The V and J ends lost 3 bases and 4 bases, in that order; junction bases with no gene match: 3. This CDR3 has 14 amino acids. Germline CDR1 and CDR2: MGHRA and YSYEKL. Overall study findings and caveats: Compared with day 0, the breadth and depth of the Spike-specific TCR repertoire rose significantly after two doses of AZD1222. Baseline seropositivity characterized only a handful of AZD1222 recipients. Spike was spanned by vaccine-associated CD4 TCRs, with dominance at 160-218 and 743-854.

This table comes from immunoSEQ multiplex PCR, and its TCRdb copy is limited to in-frame clones, with some not included. The table includes 85,000 to 100,000 clones, more than 75% detected once. The chain recombines TRBV4-1 with TRBJ1-5; the match to TRBD1 covers 7 bases. This clonotype was sampled from an adult in good health. Source: peripheral blood, taken on day 0 of AZD1222 vaccination. The DNA of the CDR3 is TGCGCCAGCAGCCACGAACAGGGGAATCAGCCCCAGCATTTT. Protein: CASSHEQGNQPQHF.